This T cell receptor (beta chain) was obtained from a study of identifying expanded T cells in peripheral blood. V lost 6 bases and J lost 0, with 15 bases in between. The CDR3 loop spans 16 amino acids. Germline V lookup: CDR1 MNHEY, CDR2 SMNVEV (reference sequence). This table comes from immunoSEQ multiplex PCR, and its TCRdb copy is limited to in-frame clones, with some not included. The table lists about 130,000 clones, 80% to 90% of them singletons. Healthy donors had no documented immune events, such as infections, while sampled. This chain links TRBV27 with TRBJ2-1, with D tentatively TRBD2 (7 bases). The specimen sequenced was blood. The receptor was isolated from a person aged 18 to 70 in good health. DNA of the CDR3: TGTGCCAGCAGGGCTGGGGGGGCTAGCTCCTACAATGAGCAGTTCTTC. Translation gives CASRAGGASSYNEQFF.